One and the same sample provided the 23 T cell receptor beta chains below, sequenced in a study of neurological immune-mediated disorders. TCRdb called the 5' RACE reads again in MiXCR, with one record for every CDR3 protein. The profile shows some 77,000 distinct CDR3 sequences, around 9.9% of them singletons. Sequencing input: PBMCs. The receptors derive from a middle-aged man in good health.

This clonotype was detected many times. This rearrangement joins TRBV6-2 or TRBV6-3 to TRBJ2-5, with TRBD1 matching over 9 bases. The junction had 2 bases not matched to a gene; V was cut back by 2 bases and J by 4 bases. The CDR3 has 14 residues. Germline assignment: CDR1 MNHEY and CDR2 SVGEGT. CDR3 coding DNA: TGTGCCAGCAGTTACGGGACAGGGCCAGAGACCCAGTACTTC. It codes for CASSYGTGPETQYF.

This clonotype showed up many times. V and J are TRBV4-2 and TRBJ2-6; 10 bases line up with TRBD2. Germline assignment: CDR1 LGHNA and CDR2 YNFKEQ. The CDR3 totals 20 residues. Unmatched junction bases numbered 12, after V lost 0 bases and J lost 4 bases. The CDR3 nucleotides are TGTGCCAGCAGCCAAGATTTGGCTAGCGGGAGTATGGGGGGGGCCAACGTCCTGACTTTC. Translated, it gives CASSQDLASGSMGGANVLTF.

This clonotype was recorded at least ten times. The chain combines TRBV3-1 with TRBJ2-7; 8 nucleotides agree with TRBD1. Per germline, CDR1 LGHDT and CDR2 YNNKEL (reference sequence). The junction had 11 bases not matched to a gene; V was cut back by 1 base and J by 0 bases. The CDR3 runs 18 residues. This chain's CDR3 is CASSQGAGGFGSSYEQYF. In DNA form, the CDR3 reads TGTGCCAGCAGCCAAGGGGCAGGGGGCTTCGGGAGCTCCTACGAGCAGTACTTC.

In its sample, this clonotype was seen many times. The chain links TRBV20-1 to TRBJ2-3, with 9 bases fitting TRBD2. CDR1 and CDR2 (germline): DFQATT, SNEGSKA (reference sequence). The CDR3 sequence is 13 residues long. Trimming removed 6 bases from V and 3 bases from J; junction bases left unmatched: 4. CDR3 protein: CSATGLATDTQYF. In DNA, the CDR3 is TGCAGTGCGACGGGACTAGCAACAGATACGCAGTATTTT.

This clonotype is deemed medium-sized. The V gene is TRBV20-1, the J gene TRBJ1-5; 12 bases fit TRBD1. The CDR3 covers 18 residues. Trimming cost V 4 bases and J 0 bases; bases outside gene matches: 10. Germline V gene data show CDR1 as DFQATT and CDR2 as SNEGSKA (reference sequence). CDR3 sequence (DNA): TGCAGTGCTACCCGGGACAGGGGGCACGGGCATAGCAATCAGCCCCAGCATTTT. This codes for CSATRDRGHGHSNQPQHF.

This rearrangement joins TRBV7-2 to TRBJ2-5; no clear D gene. CDR1 is SGHTA, CDR2 FQGNSA, per germline. CDR3 size: 13 residues. V was trimmed by 6 bases and J by 7 bases, leaving 15 bases between them. The CDR3 DNA reads TGTGCCAGCAGGGTAAACTCCCCCGGGACCCAGTACTTC. As protein: CASRVNSPGTQYF.

Ten or more counts support this clonotype. The genes are TRBV27 and TRBJ1-6, with D possibly matching TRBD1 (5 bases). Trimming took 2 bases from V and 7 from J, leaving 18 bases between them. Per the germline V gene, CDR1 is MNHEY and CDR2 is SMNVEV (reference sequence). The CDR3 is 17 residues long. CDR3 nucleotides: TGTGCCAGCAGTTTAATGGAGGGGCGAATATTAAATTCACCCCTCCACTTT. This translates into CASSLMEGRILNSPLHF.

The table lists this clonotype with many counts. V is TRBV9 and J is TRBJ2-1; 9 bases match TRBD2. This CDR3 spans 15 amino acids. The V gene's germline CDR1 is SGDLS and CDR2 YYNGEE. The junction had 2 bases not matched to a gene; V was cut back by 2 bases and J by 2 bases. CDR3 residues: CASSVVAGAYNEQFF. The CDR3 DNA reads as TGTGCCAGCAGCGTTGTAGCGGGAGCCTACAATGAGCAGTTCTTC. The variable domain in full, with the rest retrieved from reference TRBV9 and TRBJ2-1, is DSGVTQTPKHLITATGQRVTLRCSPRSGDLSVYWYQQSLDQGLQFLIQYYNGEERAKGNILERFSAQQFPDLHSELNLSSLELGDSALYFCASSVVAGAYNEQFFGPGTRLTVL.

Ten or more counts support this clonotype. The chain has TRBV3-1 and TRBJ2-5; 8 positions match TRBD2. The CDR3 has 16 amino acids. The germline gives CDR1 LGHDT, CDR2 YNNKEL (reference sequence). J was trimmed by 7 bases and V by 4 bases; bases with no gene match: 14. As DNA, the CDR3 is TGTGCCAGCAGCCTTACGTCCGGGGGGGGCCCCCGGACCCAGTACTTC. Protein product: CASSLTSGGGPRTQYF.

This clonotype was seen repeatedly, ten times or more. CDR3 sequence: CASSSQGGSGQPQHF. The CDR3 nucleotides read TGTGCCAGCAGTTCCCAGGGGGGATCCGGTCAGCCCCAGCATTTT. The V and J genes are TRBV6-5 and TRBJ1-5; 7 positions match TRBD1. Trimming cost V 4 bases and J 6 bases; bases outside gene matches: 9. The CDR3 is made up of 15 amino acids. Looked up from germline, CDR1 is MNHEY and CDR2 is SVGAGI.

This clonotype was counted at least ten times. The chain employs TRBV5-1 and TRBJ2-3; TRBD1 might be the D (6 bases). The CDR3 is 17 amino acids. V lost 0 bases and J 0 bases, leaving 14 bases between the germline ends. In germline, CDR1 is SGHRS, CDR2 YFSETQ. The CDR3 spells CASSLAGTTSSTDTQYF. DNA of the CDR3: TGCGCCAGCAGCTTGGCCGGGACAACCTCTAGCACAGATACGCAGTATTTT.

This clonotype was recorded at least ten times. The chain recombines TRBV5-5 with TRBJ2-3; 10 positions match TRBD1. Per germline, CDR1 SGHKS and CDR2 YYEKEE (reference sequence). The CDR3 has 15 amino acids. J lost 4 bases, V lost 5 bases, and 7 bases had no gene match. The CDR3 coding sequence is TGTGCCAGCAGTAAAGGGACAGGGGTTGCAGATACGCAGTATTTT. It codes for CASSKGTGVADTQYF.

This clonotype was observed at least ten times. The rearrangement joins TRBV4-1 to TRBJ2-4, with TRBD2 identical over 8 bases. V gave up 1 base and J gave up 3 bases; unmatched junction bases: 5. Germline lookup yields CDR1 MGHRA and CDR2 YSYEKL. CDR3 length: 16 amino acids. CDR3 loop: CASSQGTSKGKNIQYF. In DNA, the CDR3 is TGCGCCAGCAGCCAAGGGACTAGCAAAGGCAAAAACATTCAGTACTTC.

This clonotype was counted ten times or more. The CDR3 nucleotides read TGCGCCAGCAGCTTGAACAGGGGGAACACTGAAGCTTTCTTT. Encoded protein: CASSLNRGNTEAFF. The chain has TRBV5-1 and TRBJ1-1; TRBD1 matches at 7 bases. The CDR3 runs to 14 residues. The V and J ends lost 1 base and 1 base, in that order; junction bases with no gene match: 1. Looked up from germline, CDR1 is SGHRS and CDR2 is YFSETQ.

Ten or more counts support this clonotype. The chain is built from TRBV20-1 and TRBJ2-2; no clear D. The CDR3 length is 12 residues. V was cut by 3 bases and J by 5 bases, with 7 bases left in between. CDR1 DFQATT and CDR2 SNEGSKA come from the germline V gene (reference sequence). In DNA, the CDR3 is TGCAGTGCTAGGAAGCAAACCGGGGAGCTGTTTTTT. This encodes CSARKQTGELFF.

This clonotype was recorded many times. The J gene is TRBJ2-1, the V gene TRBV21-1; the DNA was not used to check the table's D call, TRBD2. TRBV21-1 is marked as a pseudogene. The CDR3 covers 15 residues. CDR3 in DNA: TGTGCCAGCAGCCCAGGACTTTCCCTTGAGAATGAGCAGTTCTTC. Its translation: CASSPGLSLENEQFF.

This clonotype was found many times. This chain joins TRBV5-1 and TRBJ2-4; D is possibly TRBD2 (6 bases). V gave up 1 base and J gave up 8 bases, with 7 bases separating them. This CDR3 spans 12 amino acids. Per the germline V gene, CDR1 is SGHRS and CDR2 is YFSETQ. This chain's CDR3 is CASSLQRDIQYF. In DNA, the CDR3 is TGCGCCAGCAGCTTGCAGCGGGACATTCAGTACTTC.

This clonotype was found many times. This rearrangement joins TRBV7-8 to TRBJ2-7, with 11 bases aligning to TRBD2. The trim removed 3 bases at V and 5 bases at J, leaving 6 bases unmatched. This CDR3 region has 15 residues. CDR1 is SGHVS and CDR2 is FQNEAQ in the germline V gene. The CDR3 bases are TGTGCCAGCAGCTTCCGAACTAGCGGGAGCCACGAGCAGTACTTC. Translated: CASSFRTSGSHEQYF.

This clonotype was seen repeatedly, ten times or more. V and J are TRBV7-2 and TRBJ2-2; a possible D gene is TRBD1 (6 bases). In germline, CDR1 is SGHTA, CDR2 FQGNSA. There are 17 residues in the CDR3. V was shortened by 4 bases and J by 2 bases, with 17 bases between the two germline ends. CDR3 sequence: CASSSHYGRGNTGELFF. CDR3 nucleotides: TGTGCCAGCAGCTCCCATTACGGCAGGGGAAACACCGGGGAGCTGTTTTTT.

This clonotype was recorded many times. The chain joins TRBV7-6 to TRBJ2-5, with no clear D. CDR1 and CDR2 from the germline V gene are SGHVS and FNYEAQ. The CDR3 extends over 12 amino acids. The ends were cut back, 5 bases at V and 5 bases at J, with 9 bases in the middle. CDR3 protein: CASSLVGETQYF. The DNA of the CDR3 is TGTGCCAGCAGCCTAGTCGGGGAGACCCAGTACTTC.

J is TRBJ2-5 and V is TRBV7-9, with D tentatively TRBD2 (6 bases). The germline V gene has CDR1 SEHNR and CDR2 FQNEAQ (reference sequence). V shed 11 bases and J shed 5 bases, with 36 bases lying between them. This CDR3 spans 19 amino acids. This chain's CDR3 is CAGLSTSRTQTLGVETQYF. The CDR3 DNA sequence: TGTGCCGGGCTGAGTACTAGCAGGACCCAGACCCTGGGGGTGGAGACCCAGTACTTC.

This clonotype was seen repeatedly, ten times or more. The rearrangement uses TRBV6-6 and TRBJ2-3; 9 bases agree with TRBD2. V was pared by 8 bases and J by 0 bases, with 12 bases of the junction left unmatched. CDR3 length: 17 amino acids. From germline, CDR1 is MNHNY and CDR2 SVGAGI (reference sequence). CDR3 nucleotides: TGTGCCAGCGGGTTTAGCGGGGGCCCCTATAGCACAGATACGCAGTATTTT. It is translated as CASGFSGGPYSTDTQYF.

In its sample, this clonotype was seen many times. The chain combines TRBV15 with TRBJ1-1; possible D gene TRBD1, 5 bases. V lost 5 bases, J lost 1 base, and 8 bases lay in between. The length of the CDR3 is 13 residues. CDR1 and CDR2 from the germline V gene are LNHNV and YYDKDF (reference sequence). The CDR3 DNA reads as TGTGCCACCAGCCGACAGCGGAACACTGAAGCTTTCTTT. The encoded protein is CATSRQRNTEAFF.